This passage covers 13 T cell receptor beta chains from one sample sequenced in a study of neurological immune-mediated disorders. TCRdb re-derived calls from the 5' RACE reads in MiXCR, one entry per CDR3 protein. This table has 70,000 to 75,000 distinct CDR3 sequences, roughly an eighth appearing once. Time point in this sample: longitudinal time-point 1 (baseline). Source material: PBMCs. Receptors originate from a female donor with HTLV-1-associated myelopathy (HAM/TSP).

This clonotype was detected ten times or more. The DNA for the CDR3 is TGTGCCACCAGTGATGACAGAGGCACAGATACGCAGTATTTT. Its translation is CATSDDRGTDTQYF. The chain recombines TRBV24-1 with TRBJ2-3; D might be TRBD1 (5 bases). The germline V gene encodes CDR1 KGHDR and CDR2 SFDVKD. The CDR3 consists of 14 residues. The V end lost 3 bases, the J end lost 1 base, and 7 bases lay between the germline ends.

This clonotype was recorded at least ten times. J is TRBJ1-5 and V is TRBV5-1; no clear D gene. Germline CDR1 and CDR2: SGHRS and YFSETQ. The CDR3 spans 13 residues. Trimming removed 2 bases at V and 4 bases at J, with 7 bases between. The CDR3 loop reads CASSFVPNQPQHF. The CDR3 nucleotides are TGCGCCAGCAGCTTCGTCCCGAATCAGCCCCAGCATTTT.

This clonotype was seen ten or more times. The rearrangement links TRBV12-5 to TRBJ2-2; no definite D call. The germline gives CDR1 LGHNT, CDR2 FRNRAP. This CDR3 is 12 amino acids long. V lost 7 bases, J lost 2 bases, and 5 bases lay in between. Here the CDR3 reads CASESNTGELFF. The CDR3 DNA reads TGTGCTAGTGAGTCAAACACCGGGGAGCTGTTTTTT. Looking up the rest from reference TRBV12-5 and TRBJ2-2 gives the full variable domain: DARVTQTPRHKVTEMGQEVTMRCQPILGHNTVFWYRQTMMQGLELLAYFRNRAPLDDSGMPKDRFSAEMPDATLATLKIQPSEPRDSAVYFCASESNTGELFFGEGSRLTVL.

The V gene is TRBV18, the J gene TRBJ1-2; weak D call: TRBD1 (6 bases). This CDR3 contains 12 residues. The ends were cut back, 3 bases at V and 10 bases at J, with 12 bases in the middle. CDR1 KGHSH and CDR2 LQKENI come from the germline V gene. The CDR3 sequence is CASSPATGAYTF. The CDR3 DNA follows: TGTGCCAGCTCACCTGCGACAGGCGCCTACACCTTC.

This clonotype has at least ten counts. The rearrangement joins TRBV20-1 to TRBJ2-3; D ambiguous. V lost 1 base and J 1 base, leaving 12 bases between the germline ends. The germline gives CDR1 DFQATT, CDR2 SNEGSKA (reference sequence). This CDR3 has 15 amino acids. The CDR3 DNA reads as TGCAGTGCTAGAGGAGTCCCTCTAGGCACAGATACGCAGTATTTT. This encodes CSARGVPLGTDTQYF.

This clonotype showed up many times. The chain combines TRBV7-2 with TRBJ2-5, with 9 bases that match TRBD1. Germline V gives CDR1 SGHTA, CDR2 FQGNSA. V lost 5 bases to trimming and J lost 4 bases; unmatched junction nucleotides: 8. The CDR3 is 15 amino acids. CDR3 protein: CASSRQGGATETQYF. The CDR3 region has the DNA TGTGCCAGCAGCCGACAGGGGGGGGCCACAGAGACCCAGTACTTC.

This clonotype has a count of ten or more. CDR3: CAISLQGDYTF. CDR3 coding DNA: TGTGCCATCAGTCTACAGGGGGACTACACCTTC. The chain carries TRBV10-3 and TRBJ1-2; 8 positions agree with TRBD1. This CDR3 contains 11 residues. V lost 5 bases, J lost 10 bases, and 3 bases stayed unmatched. Germline V gene data show CDR1 as ENHRY and CDR2 as SYGVKD.

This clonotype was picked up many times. The CDR3, as DNA: TGTGCCAGCAGCTTAGGGACTGGGACATTGTCACCCCTCCACTTT. Protein: CASSLGTGTLSPLHF. V and J are TRBV7-9 and TRBJ1-6; TRBD1 is a possible D gene (6 bases). The CDR3 sequence is 15 residues long. Germline CDR1 and CDR2: SEHNR and FQNEAQ (reference sequence). V dropped 1 base and J dropped 10 bases, with 14 bases sitting between them. The whole variable domain, remainder taken from reference TRBV7-9 and TRBJ1-6, is DTGVSQNPRHKITKRGQNVTFRCDPISEHNRLYWYRQTLGQGPEFLTYFQNEAQLEKSRLLSDRFSAERPKGSFSTLEIQRTEQGDSAMYLCASSLGTGTLSPLHFGNGTRLTVT.

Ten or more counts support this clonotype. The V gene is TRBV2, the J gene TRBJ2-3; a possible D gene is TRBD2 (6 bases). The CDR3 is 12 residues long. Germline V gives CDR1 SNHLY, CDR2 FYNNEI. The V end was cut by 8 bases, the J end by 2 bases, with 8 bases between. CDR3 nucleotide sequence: TGTGCCAGCCCACTAGCCACAGATACGCAGTATTTT. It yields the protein CASPLATDTQYF.

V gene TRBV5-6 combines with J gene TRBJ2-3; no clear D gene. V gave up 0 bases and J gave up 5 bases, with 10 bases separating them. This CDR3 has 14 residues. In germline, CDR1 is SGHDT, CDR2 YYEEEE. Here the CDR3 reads CASSLEAYLDTQYF. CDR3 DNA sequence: TGTGCCAGCAGCTTGGAGGCGTACTTAGATACGCAGTATTTT.

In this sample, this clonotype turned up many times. Here the CDR3 reads CSASKGTDFYEQYF. Here the CDR3 DNA reads TGCAGTGCTAGTAAAGGGACTGACTTCTACGAGCAGTACTTC. The chain uses TRBV20-1 and TRBJ2-7; TRBD2 might be the D (6 bases). The V and J ends lost 3 bases and 3 bases respectively, with 15 bases between them. Per germline, CDR1 DFQATT and CDR2 SNEGSKA (reference sequence). The CDR3 is made up of 14 amino acids.

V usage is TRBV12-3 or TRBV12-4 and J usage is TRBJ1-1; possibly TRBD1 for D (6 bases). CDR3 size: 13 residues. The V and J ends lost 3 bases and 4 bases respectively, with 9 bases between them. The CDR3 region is CASSFGTLTEAFF. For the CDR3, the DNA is TGTGCCAGCAGTTTCGGGACACTCACTGAAGCTTTCTTT.

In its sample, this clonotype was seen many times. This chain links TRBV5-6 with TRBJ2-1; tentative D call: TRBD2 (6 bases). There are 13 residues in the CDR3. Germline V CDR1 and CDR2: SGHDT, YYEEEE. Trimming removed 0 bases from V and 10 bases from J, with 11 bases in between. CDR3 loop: CASSLAGGREQFF. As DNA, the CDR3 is TGTGCCAGCAGCTTGGCCGGGGGACGCGAGCAGTTCTTC.